This entry is about one TCR beta chain. The data derive from a study of blood T cell repertoires in COVID-19. Study-wide context: COVID-19 samples collected from the United States, Italy and Spain covered acute and convalescent phases. Nucleic acid was either cDNA or gDNA, and it came from T cells, B-cell-depleted T cells, or PBMCs.

Repertoires were generated with immunoSEQ multiplex PCR, while TCRdb's copy carries only in-frame clones and drops some. Here the sample spans under 300,000 clones, about 89% being singletons. Sequencing input: PBMCs or T cells enriched from blood (not recorded which). The receptor was isolated from a woman aged 18-29 years who had recovered from COVID-19.

The CDR3 DNA follows: TGTGCCACCAGCATCCTTAGCAATGAGCAGTTCTTC. Protein product: CATSILSNEQFF. This chain uses TRBV15 with TRBJ2-1; D is unresolved. The CDR3 has 12 amino acids. V lost 4 bases and J 6 bases, leaving 7 bases between the germline ends. CDR1 and CDR2 (germline): LNHNV, YYDKDF (reference sequence).